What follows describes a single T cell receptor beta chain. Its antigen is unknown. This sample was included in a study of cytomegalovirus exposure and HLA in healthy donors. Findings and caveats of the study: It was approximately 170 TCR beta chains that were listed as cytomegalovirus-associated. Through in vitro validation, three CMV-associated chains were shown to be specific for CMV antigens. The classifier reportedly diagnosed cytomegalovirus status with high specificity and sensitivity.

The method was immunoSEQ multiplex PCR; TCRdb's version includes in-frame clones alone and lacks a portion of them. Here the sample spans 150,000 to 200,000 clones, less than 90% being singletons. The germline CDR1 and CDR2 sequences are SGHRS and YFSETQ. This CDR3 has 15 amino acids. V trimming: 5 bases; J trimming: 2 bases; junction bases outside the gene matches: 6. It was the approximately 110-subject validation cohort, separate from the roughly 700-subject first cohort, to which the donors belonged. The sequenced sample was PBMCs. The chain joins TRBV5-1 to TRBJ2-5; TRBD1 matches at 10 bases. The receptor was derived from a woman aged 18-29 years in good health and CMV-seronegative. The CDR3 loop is CASRSSDRGQETQYF. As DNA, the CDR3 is TGCGCCAGCAGGTCTTCGGACAGGGGGCAAGAGACCCAGTACTTC.